The 4 T cell receptor beta chains below were found in one sample sequenced in a study of OX40 agonist ivuxolimab in advanced cancers. Measured with immunoSEQ multiplex PCR; TCRdb has only the in-frame clones, and not every one. The data contain 70,000 or so clones, about 90% of them singletons. The material was CD4+ or CD8+ T cells sorted from blood, obtained in a trial of the OX40 agonist ivuxolimab. These receptors all come from an adult with an advanced solid tumor such as melanoma, head and neck, liver or kidney cancer.

V and J are TRBV6-5 and TRBJ2-7; a possible D gene is TRBD1 (5 bases). Germline V gene lookup returns CDR1 MNHEY and CDR2 SVGAGI. The CDR3 consists of 15 residues. Trimming removed 6 bases at V and 1 base at J, with 16 bases between. The CDR3 nucleotides read TGTGCCAGCAGCCGAGTACAGGTGCCTTCCTACGAGCAGTACTTC. This translates into CASSRVQVPSYEQYF.

The V gene is TRBV18, the J gene TRBJ1-1, with no clear D. Germline V CDR1 and CDR2: KGHSH, LQKENI. The CDR3 has 14 residues. Trimming took 3 bases from V and 5 from J, leaving 13 bases between them. The CDR3 sequence is CASSPLAVVTEAFF. CDR3 DNA: TGTGCCAGCTCACCCTTGGCGGTGGTGACTGAAGCTTTCTTT.

The J gene is TRBJ2-1, the V gene TRBV7-9, with TRBD2 as a possible D gene (5 bases). The CDR3 contains 14 residues. In germline, CDR1 is SEHNR, CDR2 FQNEAQ (reference sequence). V dropped 5 bases and J dropped 7 bases, with 15 bases sitting between them. The CDR3 is CASSETSGNNEQFF. CDR3 nucleotides: TGTGCCAGCAGCGAAACTTCCGGGAATAATGAGCAGTTCTTC.

The rearrangement uses TRBV18 and TRBJ1-1; 7 positions agree with TRBD1. The junction had 7 bases not matched to a gene; V was cut back by 6 bases and J by 6 bases. Per the germline V gene, CDR1 is KGHSH and CDR2 is LQKENI. The CDR3 has 13 amino acids. CDR3 sequence reads: CASSPGQGAEAFF. In DNA, the CDR3 is TGTGCCAGCTCGCCCGGTCAGGGGGCTGAAGCTTTCTTT.